These 4 T cell receptor beta chains came from one sample sequenced in a study of low-dose radiotherapy and immunotherapy resistance in tumors. TRAV and TRBV primers primed cDNA for both TCRalpha and TCRbeta. TCRs underwent roughly 19 PCR cycles of amplification with a constant-region primer and V-primer adapter. TCRdb reprocessed the reads via MiXCR and lists one record per CDR3 protein. The sample includes 100,000 or so distinct CDR3 sequences, more than 20% of them seen just once. Time point here: after trial treatment. The treatment was: LDRT plus nivolumab, ipilimumab, low-dose cyclophosphamide and aspirin (RACIN trial). The source was PBMCs, collected after low-dose radiotherapy plus immunotherapy. These receptors all stem from a male donor with prostate cancer.

This clonotype has at least ten counts. This sequence joins TRBV20-1 and TRBJ2-1; TRBD2 agrees at 9 bases. J was trimmed by 7 bases and V by 1 base; bases with no gene match: 14. The CDR3 has 17 residues. Per germline, CDR1 DFQATT and CDR2 SNEGSKA (reference sequence). The CDR3 sequence is CSARGFTAGGSGNEQFF. Written as DNA, the CDR3 is TGCAGTGCTAGAGGTTTTACAGCGGGGGGTTCGGGGAATGAGCAGTTCTTC.

J is TRBJ2-3 and V is TRBV6-4; D remains ambiguous. Trimming cost V 2 bases and J 2 bases, with 5 bases left between them. Germline lookup yields CDR1 MRHNA and CDR2 SNTAGT. The CDR3 extends over 13 amino acids. The CDR3 region has the DNA TGTGCCAGCAGTGACCTGAACACAGATACGCAGTATTTT. The encoded protein is CASSDLNTDTQYF.

This clonotype has ten or more counts. The rearrangement joins TRBV27 to TRBJ2-7; TRBD1 might be the D (6 bases). Germline V gene sequence: CDR1 MNHEY, CDR2 SMNVEV (reference sequence). This CDR3 has 14 amino acids. V gave up 6 bases and J gave up 2 bases, with 14 bases separating them. The CDR3 region is CASRWEQGAYEQYF. Here the CDR3 DNA reads TGTGCCAGCAGGTGGGAACAGGGAGCCTACGAGCAGTACTTC.

This clonotype came up many times. This chain connects TRBV6-6 to TRBJ2-1; the D is unclear. Germline V gene sequence: CDR1 MNHNY, CDR2 SVGAGI (reference sequence). The V gene lost 0 bases and the J gene lost 6 bases, with 3 bases spanning the gap. The length of the CDR3 is 12 residues. Written as DNA, the CDR3 is TGTGCCAGCAGTTACTCTTTCAATGAGCAGTTCTTC. Translated: CASSYSFNEQFF.